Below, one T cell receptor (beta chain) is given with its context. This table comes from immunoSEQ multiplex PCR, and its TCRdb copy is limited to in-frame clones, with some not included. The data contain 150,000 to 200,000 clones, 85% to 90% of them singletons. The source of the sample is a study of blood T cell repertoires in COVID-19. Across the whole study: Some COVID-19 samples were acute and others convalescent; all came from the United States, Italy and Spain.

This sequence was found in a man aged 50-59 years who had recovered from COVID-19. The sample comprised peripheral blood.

CDR3 in amino acids: CASSSPAQGRFREKLFF. CDR3 sequence (DNA): TGCGCCAGCAGCTCGCCGGCACAGGGGCGGTTTCGGGAAAAACTGTTTTTT. V usage is TRBV5-1 and J usage is TRBJ1-4, with 7 bases lining up with TRBD1. CDR1 SGHRS and CDR2 YFSETQ come from the germline V gene. J gave up 8 bases and V 3 bases, and 16 bases lay outside the gene matches. This CDR3 has 17 residues. The whole variable domain, remainder taken from reference TRBV5-1 and TRBJ1-4, is KAGVTQTPRYLIKTRGQQVTLSCSPISGHRSVSWYQQTPGQGLQFLFEYFSETQRNKGNFPGRFSGRQFSNSRSEMNVSTLELGDSALYLCASSSPAQGRFREKLFFGSGTQLSVL.